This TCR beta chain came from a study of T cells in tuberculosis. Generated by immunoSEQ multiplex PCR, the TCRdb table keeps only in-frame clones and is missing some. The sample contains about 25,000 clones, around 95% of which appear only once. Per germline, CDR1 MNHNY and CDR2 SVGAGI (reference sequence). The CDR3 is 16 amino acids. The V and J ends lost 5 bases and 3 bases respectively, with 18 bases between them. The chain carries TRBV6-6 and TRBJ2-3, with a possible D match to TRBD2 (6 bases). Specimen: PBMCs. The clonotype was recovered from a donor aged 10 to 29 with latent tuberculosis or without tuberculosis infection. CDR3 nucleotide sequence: TGTGCCAGCAGTGGCAATCGCGGGGTGGCAACAGATACGCAGTATTTT. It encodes CASSGNRGVATDTQYF.